The table lists the clone carrying this T cell receptor beta chain with many counts. The antigen is not known. This entry is derived from a study of response to subunit inactivated influenza vaccine. Study-wide findings and caveats: Every seasonal influenza vaccination brings in few new T cells, the authors suggested.

V gave up 1 base and J gave up 10 bases, with 17 bases separating them. Germline values: CDR1 MDHEN, CDR2 SYDVKM. This CDR3 has 15 amino acids. TCRdb re-called the RT-PCR reads with MiXCR, one entry per CDR3 protein. The table records just over 300,000 distinct CDR3 sequences, 22% of them present only once. The source of this sequence is a man between 50 and 69 years old who received an inactivated influenza vaccine. The chain couples TRBV28 to TRBJ1-5; D might be TRBD1 (5 bases). The specimen was PBMCs from blood, collected approximately 22 months after vaccination. The CDR3: CASSLSGGGLGPQHF. CDR3 DNA sequence: TGTGCCAGCAGTTTATCGGGGGGGGGACTGGGACCCCAGCATTTT.